This T cell receptor (beta chain) was identified during a study of T-cell reconstitution after alpha-beta-depleted transplantation in children. General study results and limits: T cells produced anew were the main source of T-cell counts and diversity one year after transplant. It was reported that alpha-beta T cells came from several hundred expanded graft clones (about two months after transplant). Some patients' high day-60 TCRbeta diversity was attributed to recipient cells surviving conditioning.

Preparing the TCRbeta library involved the use of unique molecular identifiers. TCRdb passed the PCR reads through MiXCR, listing each CDR3 protein once. The sample shows about 580,000 distinct CDR3 sequences, more than 20% of them seen only once. Worth noting for this clonotype: Antigen unknown.

V lost 4 bases and J lost 5, with 19 bases in between. This CDR3 has 16 residues. Germline values: CDR1 KGHDR, CDR2 SFDVKD. The material sequenced was PBMCs, mostly from graft donor cells, taken 360 days after TCRalphabeta/CD19-depleted stem cell transplant. This rearrangement joins TRBV24-1 to TRBJ2-5; perhaps TRBD2 as D (5 bases). The receptor was derived from a boy under three years old who had a stem cell transplant for acute myeloid leukemia, so the T cells may come from the graft donor. The CDR3 DNA follows: TGTGCCACCAGTGACACTGACTACCGTTCCAGGGAGACCCAGTACTTC. This codes for CATSDTDYRSRETQYF.